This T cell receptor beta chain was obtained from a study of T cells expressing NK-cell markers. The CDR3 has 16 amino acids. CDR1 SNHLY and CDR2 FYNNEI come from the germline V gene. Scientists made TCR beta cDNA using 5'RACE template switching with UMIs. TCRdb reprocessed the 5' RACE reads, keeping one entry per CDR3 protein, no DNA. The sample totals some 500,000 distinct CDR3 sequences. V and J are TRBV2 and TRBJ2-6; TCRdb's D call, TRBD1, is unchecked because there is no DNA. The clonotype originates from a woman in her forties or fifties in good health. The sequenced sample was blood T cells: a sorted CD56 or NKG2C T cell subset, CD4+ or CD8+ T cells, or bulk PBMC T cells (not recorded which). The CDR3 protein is CASSAGDRTGANVLTF. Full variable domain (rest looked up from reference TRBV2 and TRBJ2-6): EPEVTQTPSHQVTQMGQEVILRCVPISNHLYFYWYRQILGQKVEFLVSFYNNEISEKSEIFDDQFSVERPDGSNFTLKIRSTKLEDSAMYFCASSAGDRTGANVLTFGAGSRLTVL.